One sample yielded the 23 T cell receptor beta chains listed below, sequenced in a study of T cells in Graves' hyperthyroidism and ophthalmopathy. Template material for amplifying TCR beta CDR3 regions consisted of RNA transcripts. First-round RT-PCR with HTBI primers amplified the TCR CDR3 region. Via MiXCR, TCRdb re-called the multiplex PCR reads, giving one row per CDR3 protein. The sample consists of around 500,000 distinct CDR3 sequences, more than 15% of them appearing once. The sample was blood. The source is a woman in her twenties or thirties with Graves' ophthalmopathy.

DNA for the CDR3: TGTGCCACCAGTGATTCTTCGCCGGGACAGGGTTACTACGAGCAGTACTTC. Encoded protein: CATSDSSPGQGYYEQYF. The chain recombines TRBV24-1 with TRBJ2-7, with 9 bases matching TRBD1. From germline, CDR1 is KGHDR and CDR2 SFDVKD. The CDR3 spans 17 residues. The V and J ends lost 2 bases and 3 bases, in that order; junction bases with no gene match: 10.

The chain combines TRBV6-2 or TRBV6-3 with TRBJ2-7; tentatively, D is TRBD1 (5 bases). This CDR3 has 14 amino acids. Trimming took 4 bases from V and 6 from J, leaving 16 bases between them. In germline, CDR1 is MNHEY, CDR2 SVGEGT. In nucleotides, the CDR3 is TGTGCCAGCAGTTTTACTGACAGCAGGCGCGAGCAGTACTTC. Protein sequence: CASSFTDSRREQYF.

This clonotype has at least ten counts. This sequence joins TRBV6-5 and TRBJ2-7, with 7 nucleotides matching TRBD1. This CDR3 has 14 amino acids. With 2 bases clipped from V and 5 bases from J, the junction kept 6 bases outside the gene matches. Germline loops: CDR1 MNHEY, CDR2 SVGAGI. The CDR3 DNA reads TGTGCCAGCAGTTACCGACAGGGTTCCAACGAGCAGTACTTC. This translates into CASSYRQGSNEQYF.

The sample holds many counts of this clonotype. The gene calls are TRBV5-4 and TRBJ2-5, with 8 bases matching TRBD1. CDR1 and CDR2 from the germline V gene are SGHNT and YYREEE (reference sequence). J was trimmed by 3 bases and V by 4 bases; bases with no gene match: 5. This CDR3 contains 14 residues. CDR3 residues: CASSRDRPEETQYF. The CDR3 DNA reads as TGTGCCAGCAGCCGGGACAGGCCAGAAGAGACCCAGTACTTC.

This clonotype was observed many times. V gene TRBV4-3 combines with J gene TRBJ1-6; tentative D call: TRBD1 (6 bases). V lost 0 bases and J 10 bases, leaving 10 bases between the germline ends. The length of the CDR3 is 14 residues. Per germline, CDR1 LGHNA and CDR2 YSLEER. The chain's CDR3 is CASSQEGARSPLHF. DNA for the CDR3: TGCGCCAGCAGCCAAGAGGGGGCCAGGTCACCCCTCCACTTT.

This chain uses TRBV6-1 with TRBJ2-7; D call uncertain. V lost 6 bases and J lost 6, with 9 bases in between. This CDR3 contains 11 residues. Germline CDR1 and CDR2: MNHNS and SASEGT. The CDR3 region is CASRTPGEQYF. The CDR3 coding sequence is TGTGCCAGCAGGACCCCCGGCGAGCAGTACTTC.

This chain joins TRBV6-1 and TRBJ2-7, with TRBD2 identical over 8 bases. This CDR3 region has 14 residues. The V segment lost 7 bases and the J segment 2 bases; nucleotides outside the gene matches: 7. Germline CDR1 MNHNS, CDR2 SASEGT. The CDR3 bases are TGTGCCAGCACCCCTAGCGGGTCTACCTACGAGCAGTACTTC. It yields the protein CASTPSGSTYEQYF.

In its sample, this clonotype was seen many times. The chain links TRBV13 to TRBJ2-1; possibly TRBD2 for D (6 bases). The CDR3 contains 16 residues. With 1 base removed from V and 4 bases from J, the gap between germline ends came to 14 bases. Germline V gene lookup returns CDR1 PRHDT and CDR2 FYEKMQ (reference sequence). For the CDR3, the DNA is TGTGCCAGCAGCTTAGAAGTGGGGAGGTTTTACAATGAGCAGTTCTTC. This codes for CASSLEVGRFYNEQFF.

The rearrangement uses TRBV20-1 and TRBJ2-1; TRBD2 agrees at 14 bases. CDR1 DFQATT and CDR2 SNEGSKA come from the germline V gene (reference sequence). J gave up 0 bases and V 5 bases, and 6 bases lay outside the gene matches. There are 17 residues in the CDR3. CDR3 region: CSAPGLAGVTSYNEQFF. CDR3 bases: TGCAGTGCTCCGGGACTAGCGGGAGTAACCTCCTACAATGAGCAGTTCTTC.

The V gene is TRBV4-1, the J gene TRBJ2-1; TRBD2 matches at 9 bases. Losses at the gene ends were 0 bases for V and 7 bases for J; bases not matched to a gene: 7. The germline gives CDR1 MGHRA, CDR2 YSYEKL. The CDR3 covers 16 residues. This chain's CDR3 is CASSQDPAGGGNEQFF. Written as DNA, the CDR3 is TGCGCCAGCAGCCAAGATCCAGCGGGAGGCGGGAATGAGCAGTTCTTC.

This clonotype was observed many times. This chain joins TRBV7-2 and TRBJ2-7, with TRBD2 identical over 10 bases. This CDR3 spans 15 amino acids. Trimming at V came to 4 bases and at J to 7 bases, leaving 10 bases not matched to a gene. The germline V gene has CDR1 SGHTA and CDR2 FQGNSA. The CDR3 loop reads CASSYRASGSKEQYF. The DNA for the CDR3 is TGTGCCAGCAGCTACCGGGCTAGCGGGAGTAAGGAGCAGTACTTC.

The chain carries TRBV20-1 and TRBJ2-1; 11 nucleotides match TRBD2. V lost 1 base, J lost 4 bases, and 9 bases stayed unmatched. Germline CDR1 and CDR2: DFQATT and SNEGSKA (reference sequence). The CDR3 extends over 17 amino acids. CDR3 coding DNA: TGCAGTGCTAGAGCGGGGCTAGCGGGAGGAATTTACAATGAGCAGTTCTTC. This gives the protein CSARAGLAGGIYNEQFF.

The sample holds a few counts of this clonotype. The chain carries TRBV6-1 and TRBJ2-7; no firm D call. The CDR3 length is 14 residues. Trimming took 5 bases from V and 2 from J, leaving 13 bases between them. Germline-derived CDR1 and CDR2 are MNHNS and SASEGT. CDR3: CASSFTDGAYEQYF. Written as DNA, the CDR3 is TGTGCCAGCAGTTTCACGGACGGAGCCTACGAGCAGTACTTC.

This clonotype was seen a handful of times. The chain has TRBV5-1 and TRBJ2-5; TRBD1 matches 10 bases. CDR3 length equals 14 residues. Germline-derived CDR1 and CDR2 are SGHRS and YFSETQ. V gave up 0 bases and J gave up 6 bases; unmatched junction bases: 2. CDR3 region: CASSLGTGGQTQYF. The CDR3 DNA reads as TGCGCCAGCAGCTTGGGGACAGGGGGACAGACCCAGTACTTC.

Ten or more counts support this clonotype. The V and J genes are TRBV20-1 and TRBJ2-5, with 9 bases that match TRBD1. The ends lost 0 bases at V and 5 bases at J; junction bases unmatched: 7. The CDR3 is 15 residues long. Per germline, CDR1 DFQATT and CDR2 SNEGSKA (reference sequence). CDR3 DNA: TGCAGTGCTAGAGATCGGGACAGGGATTGGGAGACCCAGTACTTC. Amino acids: CSARDRDRDWETQYF.

The V gene is TRBV27, the J gene TRBJ2-5, with 11 bases matching TRBD2. This CDR3 has 15 amino acids. From germline, CDR1 is MNHEY and CDR2 SMNVEV (reference sequence). V trimming: 6 bases; J trimming: 5 bases; junction bases outside the gene matches: 8. CDR3 DNA sequence: TGTGCCAGCAGCCCACTAGCGGGAGTGTATGAGACCCAGTACTTC. Encoded protein: CASSPLAGVYETQYF.

This clonotype was observed a handful of times. V and J are TRBV5-1 and TRBJ2-7, with D unresolved. The CDR3 runs 14 residues. Germline CDR1 SGHRS, CDR2 YFSETQ. Between the trimmed V and J ends, which lost 0 bases and 3 bases, there was a span of 10 bases. CDR3 bases: TGCGCCAGCAGCTTGGGTCCCAAGGGCTACGAGCAGTACTTC. As protein: CASSLGPKGYEQYF.

This clonotype was counted between two and nine times. The chain links TRBV6-1 to TRBJ1-3, with D uncertain. Germline V CDR1 and CDR2: MNHNS, SASEGT. Between the trimmed V and J ends, which lost 7 bases and 2 bases, there was a span of 12 bases. This CDR3 is 14 amino acids long. For the CDR3, the DNA is TGTGCCAGCACCCCTTACGGGGCTGGAAACACCATATATTTT. Translating gives CASTPYGAGNTIYF.

This clonotype occurred a few times. The chain uses TRBV10-1 and TRBJ2-4; D is ambiguous. With 0 bases removed from V and 0 bases from J, the gap between germline ends came to 6 bases. CDR3 length: 15 amino acids. The germline CDR1 and CDR2 sequences are WNHNN and SYGVQD (reference sequence). DNA for the CDR3: TGCGCCAGCAGTGAGTCGAATCTAGCCAAAAACATTCAGTACTTC. This codes for CASSESNLAKNIQYF.

At least ten counts were recorded for this clonotype. J is TRBJ2-1 and V is TRBV27; D unclear. The CDR3 contains 15 residues. V lost 6 bases to trimming and J lost 0 bases, with 12 bases between them. CDR1 MNHEY and CDR2 SMNVEV come from the germline V gene (reference sequence). For the CDR3, the DNA is TGTGCCAGCAGCGGTTCGGAGAGCTCCTACAATGAGCAGTTCTTC. Translation gives CASSGSESSYNEQFF.

There are a few counts of this clonotype. This chain connects TRBV27 to TRBJ2-7, with D hard to call. The V and J ends lost 3 bases and 6 bases respectively, with 12 bases between them. Germline assignment: CDR1 MNHEY and CDR2 SMNVEV (reference sequence). This CDR3 spans 13 amino acids. The CDR3 spells CASSFLGQIEQYF. CDR3 bases: TGTGCCAGCAGTTTTCTTGGGCAGATCGAGCAGTACTTC.

In this sample, this clonotype turned up many times. The rearrangement joins TRBV5-1 to TRBJ2-1; 9 nucleotides align to TRBD2. CDR1 SGHRS and CDR2 YFSETQ come from the germline V gene. This CDR3 contains 15 residues. Germline trimming cut 0 bases from V and 9 bases from J; bases unmatched to any gene: 7. DNA of the CDR3: TGCGCCAGCAGCTTGGATGGGACTAGCAACCGTGAGCAGTTCTTC. Amino acid sequence: CASSLDGTSNREQFF.

This clonotype was found many times. The J gene is TRBJ2-3, the V gene TRBV12-3 or TRBV12-4, with 10 nucleotides matching TRBD2. The J segment lost 5 bases and the V segment lost 2 bases, leaving 4 bases of the junction unmatched. This CDR3 is built from 15 residues. The CDR3 loop reads CASSLPSGGVDTQYF. The CDR3 nucleotides read TGTGCCAGCAGTTTACCTAGCGGGGGAGTAGATACGCAGTATTTT.